This T cell receptor beta chain comes out of a study of human T cells and chemical hapten exposure. Study at large: Among samples, TCR yields varied mainly because of small differences in pooled library volume.

On this clonotype itself: What it binds is unknown.

General study results and limits: The number of TCRs over 1 in 1000 frequency stayed unchanged after DPC.

Germline V gives CDR1 SGHAT, CDR2 FQNNGV. The CDR3 is 16 amino acids. V was pared by 4 bases and J by 0 bases, with 14 bases between. The time point is: healthy volunteer bleed at 6 weeks. Unfractionated whole blood was the source of the extracted total RNA. The library gave individual cDNA molecules unique molecular identifiers. Per the authors' pipeline: Per-sample TCR counts ranged from about 23,224 to 750,000, median around 96,000. MiXCR, run by TCRdb on the RACE reads, gives a single entry per CDR3 protein. The V and J calls shown here were made by TCRdb, not taken from the authors' results. The sample records tens of thousands of distinct CDR3 sequences, roughly 8.6% being singletons.

The sequence was obtained from a male donor in good health. Some clones in this sample may be carry-over from other donors' samples. The sequenced sample consisted of whole blood. The J gene is TRBJ2-3, the V gene TRBV11-2; a possible D gene is TRBD2 (5 bases). The CDR3 DNA reads as TGTGCCAGCAGCTCCCCCCTCGAGGGAAGCACAGATACGCAGTATTTT. It is translated as CASSSPLEGSTDTQYF. Looking up the rest from reference TRBV11-2 and TRBJ2-3 gives the full variable domain: EAGVAQSPRYKIIEKRQSVAFWCNPISGHATLYWYQQILGQGPKLLIQFQNNGVVDDSQLPKDRFSAERLKGVDSTLKIQPAKLEDSAVYLCASSSPLEGSTDTQYFGPGTRLTVL.